This T cell receptor (beta chain) was identified in a study of blood T cell repertoires in COVID-19. Overall study: The United States, Italy and Spain supplied acute and convalescent COVID-19 samples. Nucleic acid was either cDNA or gDNA, and it came from T cells, B-cell-depleted T cells, or PBMCs.

The CDR3 consists of 15 residues. CDR1 and CDR2 from the germline V gene are SGHNT and YYREEE (reference sequence). V was clipped by 0 bases and J by 10 bases, with 14 bases between them. In the authors' workflow: Amplified reference gene primers provided the basis for estimating nucleated cell counts. This table comes from immunoSEQ multiplex PCR, and its TCRdb copy is limited to in-frame clones, with some not included. V, J and clone size are taken as reported in that table, and D and trimming were inferred from the DNA itself. The data show just over 650,000 clones, 90% seen once. The sequenced sample was peripheral blood. This TCR derives from a woman aged 18-29 years with acute or convalescent COVID-19. V and J are TRBV5-4 and TRBJ1-6; perhaps TRBD1 as D (6 bases). CDR3 DNA: TGTGCCAGCAGCTTGGAACAGGGCTCTTGGTCACCCCTCCACTTT. Its translation is CASSLEQGSWSPLHF.